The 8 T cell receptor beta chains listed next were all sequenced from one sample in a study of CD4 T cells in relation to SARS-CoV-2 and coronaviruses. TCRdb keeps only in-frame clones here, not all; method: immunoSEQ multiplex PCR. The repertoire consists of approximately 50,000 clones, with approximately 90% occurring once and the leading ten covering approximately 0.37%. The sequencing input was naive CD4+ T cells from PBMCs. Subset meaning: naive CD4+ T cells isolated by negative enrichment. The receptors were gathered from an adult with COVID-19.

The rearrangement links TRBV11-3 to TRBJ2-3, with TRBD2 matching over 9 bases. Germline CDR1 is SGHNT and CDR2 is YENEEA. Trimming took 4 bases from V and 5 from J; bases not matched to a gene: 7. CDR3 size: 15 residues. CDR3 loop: CASSSSGNAGDTQYF. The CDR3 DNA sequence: TGTGCCAGCAGCTCTAGCGGGAACGCAGGAGATACGCAGTATTTT.

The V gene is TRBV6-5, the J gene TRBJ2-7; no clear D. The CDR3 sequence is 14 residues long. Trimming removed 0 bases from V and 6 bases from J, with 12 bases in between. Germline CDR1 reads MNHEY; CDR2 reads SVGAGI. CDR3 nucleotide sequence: TGTGCCAGCAGTTACTCGAAGGGTCGAGGCGAGCAGTACTTC. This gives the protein CASSYSKGRGEQYF.

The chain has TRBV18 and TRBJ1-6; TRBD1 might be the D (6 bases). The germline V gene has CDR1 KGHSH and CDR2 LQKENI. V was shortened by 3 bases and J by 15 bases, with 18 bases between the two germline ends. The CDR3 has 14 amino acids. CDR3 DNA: TGTGCCAGCTCACCCAGCCGCGGGGGCCGTCTCCTCCACTTT. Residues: CASSPSRGGRLLHF.

CDR3 bases: TGTGCCAGCAGGCCCAGGACTAGCGGGACTGGAGAGCAGTACTTC. It codes for CASRPRTSGTGEQYF. This chain links TRBV28 with TRBJ2-7; 12 bases line up with TRBD2. J was trimmed by 7 bases and V by 6 bases; bases with no gene match: 10. Per germline, CDR1 MDHEN and CDR2 SYDVKM. The CDR3 length is 15 residues.

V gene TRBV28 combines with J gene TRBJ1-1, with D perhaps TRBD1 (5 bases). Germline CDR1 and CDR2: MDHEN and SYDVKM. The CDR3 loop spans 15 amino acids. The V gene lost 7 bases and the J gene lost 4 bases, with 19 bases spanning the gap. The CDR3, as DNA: TGTGCCAGCATCACGGGTACTGGGGGGGGCACTGAAGCTTTCTTT. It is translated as CASITGTGGGTEAFF.

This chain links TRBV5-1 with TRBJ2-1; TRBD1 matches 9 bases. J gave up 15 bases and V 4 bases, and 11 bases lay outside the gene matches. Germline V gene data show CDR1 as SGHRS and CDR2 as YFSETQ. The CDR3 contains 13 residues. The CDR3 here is CASSLNPGQGLFF. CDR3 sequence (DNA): TGCGCCAGCAGCCTAAACCCGGGACAGGGCCTGTTCTTC.

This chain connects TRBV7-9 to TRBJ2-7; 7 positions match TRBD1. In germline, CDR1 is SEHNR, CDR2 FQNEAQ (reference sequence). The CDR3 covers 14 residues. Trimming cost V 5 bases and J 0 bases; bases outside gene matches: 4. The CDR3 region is CASSERQGSYEQYF. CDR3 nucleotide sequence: TGTGCCAGCAGCGAACGACAGGGCTCCTACGAGCAGTACTTC.

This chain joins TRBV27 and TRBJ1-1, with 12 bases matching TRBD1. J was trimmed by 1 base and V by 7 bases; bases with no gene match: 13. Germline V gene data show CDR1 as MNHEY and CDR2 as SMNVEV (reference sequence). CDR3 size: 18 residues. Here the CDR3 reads CASNEPGQGAGENTEAFF. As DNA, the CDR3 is TGTGCCAGCAACGAACCGGGACAGGGGGCAGGAGAGAACACTGAAGCTTTCTTT.